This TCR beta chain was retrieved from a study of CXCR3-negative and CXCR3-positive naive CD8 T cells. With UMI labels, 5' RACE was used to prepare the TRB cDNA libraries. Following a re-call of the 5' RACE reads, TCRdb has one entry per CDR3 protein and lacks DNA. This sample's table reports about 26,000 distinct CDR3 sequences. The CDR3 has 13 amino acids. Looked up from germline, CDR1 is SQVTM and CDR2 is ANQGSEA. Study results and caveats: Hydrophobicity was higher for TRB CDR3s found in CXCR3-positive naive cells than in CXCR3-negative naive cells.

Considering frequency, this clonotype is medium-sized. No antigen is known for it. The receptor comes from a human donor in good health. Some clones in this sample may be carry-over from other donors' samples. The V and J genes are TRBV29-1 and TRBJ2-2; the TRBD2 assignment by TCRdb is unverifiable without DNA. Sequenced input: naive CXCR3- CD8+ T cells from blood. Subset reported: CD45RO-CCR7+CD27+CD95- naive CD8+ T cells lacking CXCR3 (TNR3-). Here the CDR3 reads CSTAGRDTGELFF.